This entry features one T cell receptor (beta chain) sequence. Its antigen is not yet known. No base-level quality is on record; no much larger clone is a single base apart. This record comes from a study of a mutant IDH1 vaccine in newly diagnosed glioma (dated by TCRdb to about 2021). Regarding the research as a whole: Across visits V03 through V10, patients got a total of eight vaccinations, given in weeks 1, 3, 5, 7, 11, 15, 19 and 23. In the chemotherapy-containing groups, vaccination started alongside temozolomide cycles, whereas in patients who had radiotherapy alone it started 4-6 weeks after radiotherapy. Peripheral blood was drawn at six visits: V03 (baseline), V05, V07, V10, V12 and V13. Of the roughly 31 treated patients, roughly 62% were male and 37.5% were female, and the mean age was approximately 40 years. Longitudinal TCRB deep sequencing was performed for about 25 treated patients wherever samples were available for exploratory analyses. Before enrollment, patients had received standard therapy of radiotherapy alone, temozolomide alone, or radiochemotherapy with temozolomide; most received the combination. Beyond this particular receptor, the publication reports: Across multiple MHC alleles, vaccine-induced immune responses were seen in around 93% of patients. According to the authors, sample limitations meant that analyses of patient blood samples could not be reproduced. Changes in the top peripheral T cell clonotypes picked up by TCRB sequencing did not appear to be linked to pseudoprogression. Availability determined which PBMC samples were chosen for TCRB deep sequencing.

The library relied on the immunoSEQ multiplex PCR assay. The hsTCRB Kit was used according to the manufacturer's protocol to amplify rearranged TCR beta chain sequences. An Illumina MiSeq was used to sequence the TCRB libraries. Per the source publication's procedure: Demultiplexing, trimming and gene mapping were performed with the kit vendor's proprietary platform. TCRdb holds this immuneACCESS table with in-frame rearrangements only. Some clones are missing; in checked studies, unresolved V genes explain under half, and the rest has no known cause. The V and J calls and clone size come from that table; D and trimming were worked out from the DNA. Present in this sample are some 40,000 clones, roughly 80% of which were seen just once. The leading ten clones occupy 4.5% to 5.5% of the sample. Sample time point, as interpreted from the label and publication: week 23, last vaccination. Each vaccine dose was 300 ug of a 20-mer mutant IDH1 peptide in Montanide, given subcutaneously with topical imiquimod. Donors had newly diagnosed WHO grade 3 or 4 IDH1-mutant astrocytomas with loss of nuclear ATRX. The samples were drawn from NOA16, a multicentre, single-arm, open-label phase I trial in Germany that tested a mutant IDH1 peptide vaccine in humans for the first time. Genomic DNA for TCRB sequencing was isolated from EDTA blood with the DNeasy Blood and Tissue Kit.

The trim is 0 bases for V and 5 bases for J, with a gap of 5 bases between the germline ends. Its CDR3 holds 13 amino acids, cysteine through phenylalanine. The DNA shown is the 39-base CDR3, in frame from base 1. The germline V gene (reference sequence) provides CDR1 LNHDA and CDR2 SQIVND. The receptor's source is a man in his forties with glioma. The sequenced sample was PBMCs, obtained from a glioma patient whose treatment included an IDH1 peptide vaccine. The rearranged segments are TRBV19 and TRBJ1-5, with no confident D gene call. The CDR3 has the sequence CASSIDGDQPQHF. The bases read TGTGCCAGTAGTATAGATGGGGATCAGCCCCAGCATTTT.